This is a list of T cell receptor beta chains from one sample in a study of cytomegalovirus exposure and HLA in healthy donors. Only in-frame clones appear in the TCRdb table, and some are missing; sequencing was by immunoSEQ multiplex PCR. This sample carries some 90,000 clones, just under 70% of them seen once, and the ten largest clones take approximately 2.9%. Sequencing was done on a sample of PBMCs. Receptors were obtained from a man aged 45 to 65 in good health and CMV-seronegative. Both conserved end residues are part of each CDR3. The D gene is left open where the match is weak. The size entry is marked missing in some rows and otherwise reads once, few, many or a size class.

clone_size: NA; v_call: TRBV5-1; d_call: TRBD1; j_call: TRBJ1-2; cdr3_aa: CASSLVRGQGALTF; cdr3_nt: TGCGCCAGCAGCTTAGTGAGGGGACAGGGGGCTCTCACCTTC
clone_size: NA; v_call: TRBV2; d_call: NA; j_call: TRBJ1-6; cdr3_aa: CASSDQQGGNSPLHF; cdr3_nt: TGTGCCAGCAGTGACCAACAGGGTGGCAATTCACCCCTCCACTTT
clone_size: few; v_call: TRBV9; d_call: NA; j_call: TRBJ2-7; cdr3_aa: CASSKGVDYEQYF; cdr3_nt: TGTGCCAGCAGCAAAGGGGTCGACTACGAGCAGTACTTC
clone_size: NA; v_call: TRBV7-2; d_call: NA; j_call: TRBJ1-1; cdr3_aa: CASSLAPPQGRRRDTEAFF; cdr3_nt: TGTGCCAGCAGCTTAGCGCCCCCACAGGGTAGGAGGCGGGACACTGAAGCTTTCTTT
clone_size: NA; v_call: TRBV25-1; d_call: TRBD1; j_call: TRBJ1-1; cdr3_aa: CASSRAGTGDTEAFF; cdr3_nt: TGTGCCAGCAGTAGGGCCGGGACAGGAGACACTGAAGCTTTCTTT
clone_size: NA; v_call: TRBV30; d_call: TRBD1; j_call: TRBJ1-6; cdr3_aa: CAWSTGGFSPLHF; cdr3_nt: TGTGCCTGGTCGACAGGGGGCTTTTCACCCCTCCACTTT
clone_size: NA; v_call: TRBV7-2; d_call: NA; j_call: TRBJ2-2; cdr3_aa: CASSLVDYPSTGELFF; cdr3_nt: TGTGCCAGCAGCTTAGTCGACTACCCCTCCACCGGGGAGCTGTTTTTT
clone_size: NA; v_call: TRBV4-3; d_call: TRBD2; j_call: TRBJ2-2; cdr3_aa: CASSQDWRLASGELFF; cdr3_nt: TGCGCCAGCAGCCAAGATTGGAGACTAGCGTCCGGGGAGCTGTTTTTT
clone_size: NA; v_call: TRBV7-3; d_call: NA; j_call: TRBJ2-6; cdr3_aa: CASSPRDSGANVLTF; cdr3_nt: TGTGCCAGCAGCCCACGGGACTCTGGGGCCAACGTCCTGACTTTC
clone_size: NA; v_call: TRBV6-6; d_call: NA; j_call: TRBJ1-1; cdr3_aa: CASSQETGITEAFF; cdr3_nt: TGTGCCAGCAGTCAAGAAACAGGGATCACTGAAGCTTTCTTT
clone_size: few; v_call: TRBV13; d_call: TRBD2; j_call: TRBJ2-6; cdr3_aa: CASSLEVGTSGANVLTF; cdr3_nt: TGTGCCAGCAGCTTAGAAGTGGGGACTAGTGGGGCCAACGTCCTGACTTTC
clone_size: NA; v_call: TRBV4-2; d_call: NA; j_call: TRBJ2-2; cdr3_aa: CASSQVSGDPMAGELFF; cdr3_nt: TGTGCCAGCAGCCAAGTTTCCGGGGATCCGATGGCCGGGGAGCTGTTTTTT
clone_size: NA; v_call: TRBV30; d_call: TRBD1; j_call: TRBJ2-5; cdr3_aa: CAWKGQGFLKTQYF; cdr3_nt: TGTGCCTGGAAGGGACAGGGGTTTTTGAAGACCCAGTACTTC
clone_size: NA; v_call: TRBV4-3; d_call: NA; j_call: TRBJ1-2; cdr3_aa: CASSPLVGYGYTF; cdr3_nt: TGCGCCAGCAGCCCTTTAGTCGGCTATGGCTACACCTTC
clone_size: NA; v_call: TRBV5-1; d_call: TRBD1; j_call: TRBJ1-4; cdr3_aa: CASSEPGQESMGGEKLFF; cdr3_nt: TGCGCCAGCAGCGAGCCCGGACAGGAAAGCATGGGGGGTGAAAAACTGTTTTTT
clone_size: NA; v_call: TRBV5-1; d_call: TRBD2; j_call: TRBJ2-3; cdr3_aa: CASSLGLAGTDTQYF; cdr3_nt: TGCGCCAGCAGCTTGGGACTAGCGGGCACAGATACGCAGTATTTT
clone_size: NA; v_call: TRBV14; d_call: NA; j_call: TRBJ2-1; cdr3_aa: CASSHGLYQFF; cdr3_nt: TGTGCCAGCAGCCATGGACTATACCAGTTCTTC
clone_size: NA; v_call: TRBV7-9; d_call: NA; j_call: TRBJ1-5; cdr3_aa: CASSSLNQPQHF; cdr3_nt: TGTGCCAGCAGCTCTCTAAATCAGCCCCAGCATTTT
clone_size: NA; v_call: TRBV6-1; d_call: NA; j_call: TRBJ1-2; cdr3_aa: CASSPDSNYGYTF; cdr3_nt: TGTGCCAGCAGTCCGGACAGTAACTATGGCTACACCTTC
clone_size: NA; v_call: TRBV29-1; d_call: NA; j_call: TRBJ2-1; cdr3_aa: CSVGLMGDEQFF; cdr3_nt: TGCAGCGTTGGGTTGATGGGCGATGAGCAGTTCTTC
clone_size: few; v_call: TRBV2; d_call: NA; j_call: TRBJ2-2; cdr3_aa: CASSGETGELFF; cdr3_nt: TGTGCCAGCAGTGGAGAGACCGGGGAGCTGTTTTTT
clone_size: NA; v_call: TRBV4-1; d_call: TRBD2; j_call: TRBJ2-1; cdr3_aa: CASSQRSGGPYTVGQFF; cdr3_nt: TGCGCCAGCAGCCAAAGGAGCGGGGGGCCCTATACAGTAGGGCAGTTCTTC
clone_size: NA; v_call: TRBV4-3; d_call: NA; j_call: TRBJ2-3; cdr3_aa: CASSQEAPPDTQYF; cdr3_nt: TGCGCCAGCAGCCAAGAAGCCCCGCCAGATACGCAGTATTTT
clone_size: NA; v_call: TRBV5-1; d_call: NA; j_call: TRBJ2-7; cdr3_aa: CASSLEGDSYEQYF; cdr3_nt: TGCGCCAGCAGCTTAGAGGGGGACTCCTACGAGCAGTACTTC
clone_size: NA; v_call: TRBV25-1; d_call: NA; j_call: TRBJ1-3; cdr3_aa: CASSEGGSGNTIYF; cdr3_nt: TGTGCCAGCAGTGAGGGGGGGTCTGGAAACACCATATATTTT
clone_size: few; v_call: TRBV14; d_call: TRBD1; j_call: TRBJ2-6; cdr3_aa: CASSQRPGGSGANVLTF; cdr3_nt: TGTGCCAGCAGCCAAAGGCCAGGGGGCTCTGGGGCCAACGTCCTGACTTTC
clone_size: few; v_call: TRBV30; d_call: NA; j_call: TRBJ1-1; cdr3_aa: CAWSVWAGPRGNTEAFF; cdr3_nt: TGTGCCTGGAGTGTATGGGCAGGGCCGCGGGGAAACACTGAAGCTTTCTTT
clone_size: NA; v_call: TRBV5-1; d_call: NA; j_call: TRBJ2-3; cdr3_aa: CASSFSGNTDTQYF; cdr3_nt: TGCGCCAGCAGCTTTTCCGGGAATACAGATACGCAGTATTTT
clone_size: NA; v_call: TRBV5-4; d_call: TRBD1; j_call: TRBJ1-1; cdr3_aa: CASSLGQGENTEAFF; cdr3_nt: TGTGCCAGCAGCTTGGGACAGGGCGAGAACACTGAAGCTTTCTTT
clone_size: NA; v_call: TRBV6-5; d_call: NA; j_call: TRBJ1-2; cdr3_aa: CASSPWGVGYTF; cdr3_nt: TGTGCCAGCAGTCCTTGGGGGGTTGGCTACACCTTC
clone_size: NA; v_call: TRBV5-5; d_call: TRBD1; j_call: TRBJ1-2; cdr3_aa: CASSGVWRGRGYTF; cdr3_nt: TGTGCCAGCAGCGGCGTATGGAGGGGGCGCGGCTACACCTTC
clone_size: NA; v_call: TRBV6-5; d_call: NA; j_call: TRBJ1-2; cdr3_aa: CASSTPRSYGYTF; cdr3_nt: TGTGCCAGCAGTACCCCGAGGTCCTATGGCTACACCTTC
clone_size: few; v_call: TRBV20-1; d_call: NA; j_call: TRBJ1-2; cdr3_aa: CSASRGEGYTF; cdr3_nt: TGCAGTGCTTCCAGGGGTGAAGGCTACACCTTC
clone_size: few; v_call: TRBV30; d_call: NA; j_call: TRBJ1-2; cdr3_aa: CAWSPDTRDIGGYTF; cdr3_nt: TGTGCCTGGAGTCCTGACACTCGGGACATAGGTGGCTACACCTTC
clone_size: NA; v_call: TRBV10-3; d_call: NA; j_call: TRBJ1-2; cdr3_aa: CAIRGDFARYGYTF; cdr3_nt: TGTGCCATCAGGGGGGACTTCGCTCGCTATGGCTACACCTTC
clone_size: NA; v_call: TRBV28; d_call: TRBD1; j_call: TRBJ1-5; cdr3_aa: CASSPNRGSQPQHF; cdr3_nt: TGTGCCAGCAGCCCGAACAGGGGGAGCCAGCCCCAGCATTTT
clone_size: once; v_call: TRBV5-1; d_call: TRBD2; j_call: TRBJ2-5; cdr3_aa: CASSLPAGGPPETQYF; cdr3_nt: TGCGCCAGCAGTTTGCCAGCGGGGGGGCCGCCAGAGACCCAGTACTTC
clone_size: NA; v_call: TRBV7-2; d_call: NA; j_call: TRBJ2-1; cdr3_aa: CASTNGLPYNEQFF; cdr3_nt: TGTGCCAGCACTAACGGACTCCCCTACAATGAGCAGTTCTTC
clone_size: NA; v_call: TRBV6-5; d_call: NA; j_call: TRBJ1-3; cdr3_aa: CASSSSSGNTIYF; cdr3_nt: TGTGCCAGCAGCTCGTCCTCTGGAAACACCATATATTTT
clone_size: NA; v_call: TRBV27; d_call: NA; j_call: TRBJ1-1; cdr3_aa: CASKWLLNTEAFF; cdr3_nt: TGTGCCAGCAAGTGGCTCCTGAACACTGAAGCTTTCTTT